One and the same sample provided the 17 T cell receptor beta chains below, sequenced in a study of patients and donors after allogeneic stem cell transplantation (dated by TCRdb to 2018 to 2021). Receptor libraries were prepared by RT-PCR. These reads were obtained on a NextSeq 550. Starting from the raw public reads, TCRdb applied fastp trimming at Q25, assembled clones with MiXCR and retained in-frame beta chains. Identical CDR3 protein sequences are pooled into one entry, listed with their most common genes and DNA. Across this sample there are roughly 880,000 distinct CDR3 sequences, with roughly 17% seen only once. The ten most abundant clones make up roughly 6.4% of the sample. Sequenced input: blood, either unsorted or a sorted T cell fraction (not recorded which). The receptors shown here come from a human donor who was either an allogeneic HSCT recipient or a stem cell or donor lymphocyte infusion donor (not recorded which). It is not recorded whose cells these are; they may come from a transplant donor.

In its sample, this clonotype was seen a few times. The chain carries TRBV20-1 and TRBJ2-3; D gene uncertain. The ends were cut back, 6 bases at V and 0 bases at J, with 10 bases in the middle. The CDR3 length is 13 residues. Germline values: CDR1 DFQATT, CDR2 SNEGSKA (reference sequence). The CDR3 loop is CSAFLTSTDTQYF. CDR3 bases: TGCAGTGCCTTTCTTACGAGCACAGATACGCAGTATTTT.

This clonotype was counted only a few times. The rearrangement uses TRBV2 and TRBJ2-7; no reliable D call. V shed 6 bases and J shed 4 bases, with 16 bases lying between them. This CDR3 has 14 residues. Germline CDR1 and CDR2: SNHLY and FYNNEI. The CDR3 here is CASSRLGVTYEQYF. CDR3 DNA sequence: TGTGCCAGCAGCCGACTTGGGGTAACTTACGAGCAGTACTTC.

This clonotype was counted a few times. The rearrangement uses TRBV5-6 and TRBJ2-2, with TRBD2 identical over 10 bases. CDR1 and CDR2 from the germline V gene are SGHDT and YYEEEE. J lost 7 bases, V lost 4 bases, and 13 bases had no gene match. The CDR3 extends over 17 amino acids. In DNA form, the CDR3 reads TGTGCCAGCAGCCTTGGCGCTAGCGGGAGAAGGGTCGGGGAGCTGTTTTTT. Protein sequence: CASSLGASGRRVGELFF.

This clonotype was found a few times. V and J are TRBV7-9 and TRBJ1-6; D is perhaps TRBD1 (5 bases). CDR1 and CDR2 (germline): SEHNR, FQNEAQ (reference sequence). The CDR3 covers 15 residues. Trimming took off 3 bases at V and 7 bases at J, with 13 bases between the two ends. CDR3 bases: TGTGCCAGCAGCTTTCCGGGACGGGAGAATTCACCCCTCCACTTT. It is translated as CASSFPGRENSPLHF.

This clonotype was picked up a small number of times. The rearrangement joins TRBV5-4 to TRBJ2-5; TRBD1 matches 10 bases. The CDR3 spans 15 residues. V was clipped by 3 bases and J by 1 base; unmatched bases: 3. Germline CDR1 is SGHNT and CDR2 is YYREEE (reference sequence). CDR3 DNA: TGTGCCAGCAGCTGGGGACAGGGGCCCCAAGAGACCCAGTACTTC. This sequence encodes CASSWGQGPQETQYF. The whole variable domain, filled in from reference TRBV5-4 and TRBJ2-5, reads ETGVTQSPTHLIKTRGQQVTLRCSSQSGHNTVSWYQQALGQGPQFIFQYYREEENGRGNFPPRFSGLQFPNYSSELNVNALELDDSALYLCASSWGQGPQETQYFGPGTRLLVL.

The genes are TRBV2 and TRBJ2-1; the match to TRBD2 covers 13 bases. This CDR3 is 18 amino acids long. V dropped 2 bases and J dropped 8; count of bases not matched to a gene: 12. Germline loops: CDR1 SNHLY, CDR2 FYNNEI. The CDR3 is CASSERRLAGGPGDEQFF. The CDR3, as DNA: TGTGCCAGCAGTGAACGGCGACTAGCGGGGGGTCCCGGGGATGAGCAGTTCTTC.

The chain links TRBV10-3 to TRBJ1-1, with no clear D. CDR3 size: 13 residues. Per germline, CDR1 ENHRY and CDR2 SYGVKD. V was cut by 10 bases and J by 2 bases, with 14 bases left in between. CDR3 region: CATHGDSNTEAFF. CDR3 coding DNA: TGTGCCACCCACGGGGATTCCAACACTGAAGCTTTCTTT.

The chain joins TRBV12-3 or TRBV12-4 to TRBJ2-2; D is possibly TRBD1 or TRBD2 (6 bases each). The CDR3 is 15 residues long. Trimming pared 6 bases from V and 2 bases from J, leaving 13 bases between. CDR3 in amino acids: CASSRGLGNTGELFF. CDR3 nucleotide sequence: TGTGCCAGCAGCAGGGGACTTGGAAACACCGGGGAGCTGTTTTTT.

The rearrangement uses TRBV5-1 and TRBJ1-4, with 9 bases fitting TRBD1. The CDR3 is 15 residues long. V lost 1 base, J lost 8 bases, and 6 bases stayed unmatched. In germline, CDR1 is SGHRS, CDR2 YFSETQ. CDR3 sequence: CASSLPQGAGEKLFF. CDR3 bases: TGCGCCAGCAGCTTGCCACAGGGGGCAGGAGAAAAACTGTTTTTT.

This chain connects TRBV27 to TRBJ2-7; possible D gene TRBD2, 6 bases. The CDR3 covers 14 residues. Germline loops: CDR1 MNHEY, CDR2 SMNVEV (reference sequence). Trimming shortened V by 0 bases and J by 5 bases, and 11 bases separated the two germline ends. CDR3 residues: CASSLSTSTDEQYF. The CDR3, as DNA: TGTGCCAGCAGTTTATCGACTAGTACCGACGAGCAGTACTTC.

This CDR3 reads CASSLIGGGTDTQYF. CDR3 nucleotide sequence: TGTGCCAGCAGCTTAATTGGGGGGGGCACAGATACGCAGTATTTT. The rearrangement links TRBV7-3 to TRBJ2-3; TRBD2 matches at 7 bases. This CDR3 region has 15 residues. Germline CDR1 and CDR2: SGHTA and FQGTGA. V gave up 1 base and J gave up 1 base; unmatched junction bases: 2.

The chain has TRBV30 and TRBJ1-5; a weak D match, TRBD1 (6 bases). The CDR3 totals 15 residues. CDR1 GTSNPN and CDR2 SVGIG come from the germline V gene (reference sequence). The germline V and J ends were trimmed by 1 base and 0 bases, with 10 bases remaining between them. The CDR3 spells CAWSGGQTSNQPQHF. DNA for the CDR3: TGTGCCTGGAGTGGAGGACAGACTAGCAATCAGCCCCAGCATTTT.

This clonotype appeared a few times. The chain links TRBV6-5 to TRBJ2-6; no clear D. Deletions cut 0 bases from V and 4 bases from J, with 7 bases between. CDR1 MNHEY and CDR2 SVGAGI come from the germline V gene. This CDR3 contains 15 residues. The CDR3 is CASSYSVGGANVLTF. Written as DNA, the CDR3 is TGTGCCAGCAGTTACTCGGTTGGGGGGGCCAACGTCCTGACTTTC.

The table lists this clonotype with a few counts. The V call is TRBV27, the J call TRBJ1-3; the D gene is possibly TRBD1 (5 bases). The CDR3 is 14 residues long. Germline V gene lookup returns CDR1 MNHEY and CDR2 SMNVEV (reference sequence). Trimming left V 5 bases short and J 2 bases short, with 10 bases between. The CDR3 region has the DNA TGTGCCAGCAGTCTCAGGGTACCTGGAAACACCATATATTTT. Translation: CASSLRVPGNTIYF.

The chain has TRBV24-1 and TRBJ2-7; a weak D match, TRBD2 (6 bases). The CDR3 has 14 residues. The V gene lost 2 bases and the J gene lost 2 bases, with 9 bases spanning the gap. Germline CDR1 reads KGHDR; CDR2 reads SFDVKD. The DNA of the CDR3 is TGTGCCACCAGTGATTCGGGACTCACCTACGAGCAGTACTTC. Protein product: CATSDSGLTYEQYF.

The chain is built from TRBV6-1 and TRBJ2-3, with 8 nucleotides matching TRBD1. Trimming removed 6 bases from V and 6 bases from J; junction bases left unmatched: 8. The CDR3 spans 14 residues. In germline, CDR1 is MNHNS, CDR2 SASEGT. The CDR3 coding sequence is TGTGCCAGCAGAGACCCGGACAGGGTTGATACGCAGTATTTT. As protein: CASRDPDRVDTQYF.

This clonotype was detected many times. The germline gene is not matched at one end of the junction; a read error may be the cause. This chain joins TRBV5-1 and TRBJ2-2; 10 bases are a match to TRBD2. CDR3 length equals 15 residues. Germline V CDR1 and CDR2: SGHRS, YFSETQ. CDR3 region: CASSLLAGDTGELFF. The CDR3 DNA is TGTGCCAGCAGCCTTCTAGCGGGAGACACCGGGGAGCTGTTTTTT.